This T cell receptor beta chain was sequenced for a study of blood T cell repertoires in COVID-19. The table came from immunoSEQ multiplex PCR; TCRdb's copy has only in-frame clones and leaves some out. Among 250,000 to 300,000 clones listed, approximately 85% were seen once. J was trimmed by 6 bases and V by 3 bases; bases with no gene match: 8. Germline lookup yields CDR1 PRHDT and CDR2 FYEKMQ (reference sequence). CDR3 length equals 15 residues. The receptor was isolated from a woman in her seventies with acute or convalescent COVID-19. Source material: peripheral blood. The chain couples TRBV13 to TRBJ2-1; TRBD2 matches 7 bases. In DNA form, the CDR3 reads TGTGCCAGCAGCTTGGGGGGGTTAAGCTCCAATGAGCAGTTCTTC. Translating it yields CASSLGGLSSNEQFF.